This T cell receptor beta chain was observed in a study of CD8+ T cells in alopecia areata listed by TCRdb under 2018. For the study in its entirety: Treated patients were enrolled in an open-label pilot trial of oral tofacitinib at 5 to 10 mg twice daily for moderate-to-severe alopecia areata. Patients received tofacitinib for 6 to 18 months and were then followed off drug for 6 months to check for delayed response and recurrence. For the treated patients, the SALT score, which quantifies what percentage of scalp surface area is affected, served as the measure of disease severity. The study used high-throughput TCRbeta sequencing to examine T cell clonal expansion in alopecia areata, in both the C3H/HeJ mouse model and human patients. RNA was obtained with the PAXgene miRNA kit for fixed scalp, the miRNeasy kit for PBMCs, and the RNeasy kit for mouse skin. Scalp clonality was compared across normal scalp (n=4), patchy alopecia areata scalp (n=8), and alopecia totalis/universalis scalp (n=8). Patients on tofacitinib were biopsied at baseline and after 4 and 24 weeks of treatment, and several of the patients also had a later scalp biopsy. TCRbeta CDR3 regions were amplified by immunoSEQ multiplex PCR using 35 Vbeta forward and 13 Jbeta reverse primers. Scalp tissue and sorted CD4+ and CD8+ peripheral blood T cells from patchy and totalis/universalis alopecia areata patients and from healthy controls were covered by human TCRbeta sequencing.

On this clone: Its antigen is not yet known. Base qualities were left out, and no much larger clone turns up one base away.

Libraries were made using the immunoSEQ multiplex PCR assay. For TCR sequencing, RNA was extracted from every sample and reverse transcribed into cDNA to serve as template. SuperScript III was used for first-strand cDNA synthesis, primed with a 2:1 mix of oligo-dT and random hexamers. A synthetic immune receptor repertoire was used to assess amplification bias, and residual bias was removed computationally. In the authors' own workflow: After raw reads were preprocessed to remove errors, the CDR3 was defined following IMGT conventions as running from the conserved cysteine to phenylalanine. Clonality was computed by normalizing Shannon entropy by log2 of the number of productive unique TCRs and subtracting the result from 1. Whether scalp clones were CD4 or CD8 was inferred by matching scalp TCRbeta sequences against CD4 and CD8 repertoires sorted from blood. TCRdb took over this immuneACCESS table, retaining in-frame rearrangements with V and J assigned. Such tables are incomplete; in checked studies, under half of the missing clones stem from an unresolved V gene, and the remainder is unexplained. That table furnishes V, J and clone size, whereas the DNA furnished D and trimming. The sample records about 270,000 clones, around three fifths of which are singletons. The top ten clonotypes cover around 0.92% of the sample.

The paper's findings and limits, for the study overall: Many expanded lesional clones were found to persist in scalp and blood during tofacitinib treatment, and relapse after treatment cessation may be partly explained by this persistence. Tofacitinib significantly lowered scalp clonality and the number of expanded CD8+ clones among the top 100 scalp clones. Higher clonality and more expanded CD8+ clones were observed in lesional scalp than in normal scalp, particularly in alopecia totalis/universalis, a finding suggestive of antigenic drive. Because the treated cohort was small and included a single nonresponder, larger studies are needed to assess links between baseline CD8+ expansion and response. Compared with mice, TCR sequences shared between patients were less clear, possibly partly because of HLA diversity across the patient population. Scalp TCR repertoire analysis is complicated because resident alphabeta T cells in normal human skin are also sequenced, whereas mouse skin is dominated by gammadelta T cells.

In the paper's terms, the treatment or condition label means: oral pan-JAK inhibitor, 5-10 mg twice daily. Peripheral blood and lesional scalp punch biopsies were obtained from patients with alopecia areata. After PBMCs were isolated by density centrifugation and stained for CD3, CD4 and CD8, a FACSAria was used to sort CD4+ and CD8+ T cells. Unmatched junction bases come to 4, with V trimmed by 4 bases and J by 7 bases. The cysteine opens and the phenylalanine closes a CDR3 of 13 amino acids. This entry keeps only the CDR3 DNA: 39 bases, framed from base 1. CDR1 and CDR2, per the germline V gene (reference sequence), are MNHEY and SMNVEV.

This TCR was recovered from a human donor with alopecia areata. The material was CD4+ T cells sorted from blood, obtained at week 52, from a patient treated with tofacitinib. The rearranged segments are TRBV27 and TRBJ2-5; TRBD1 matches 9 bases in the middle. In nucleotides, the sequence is TGTGCCAGCAGTTGGACAGGGGCAGGGACCCAGTACTTC. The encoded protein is CASSWTGAGTQYF.